The 15 T cell receptor beta chains below were found in one sample sequenced in a study of cytomegalovirus exposure and HLA in healthy donors. PCR primers comprised 60 Vbeta and 13 Jbeta primers. Data came from immunoSEQ multiplex PCR; TCRdb stores just in-frame clones and leaves some out. The table has 95,000 to 150,000 clones, 75% to 90% seen once. The sequenced sample was PBMCs. The source of these receptors is a young man in good health and CMV-seropositive.

This clone showed up just once. The chain couples TRBV13 to TRBJ2-7; the D gene is possibly TRBD2 (5 bases). The V gene's germline CDR1 is PRHDT and CDR2 FYEKMQ (reference sequence). The CDR3 has 13 residues. V shed 2 bases and J shed 5 bases, with 10 bases lying between them. The CDR3 here is CASSLLVGDEQYF. The CDR3 nucleotides are TGTGCCAGCAGCTTATTAGTCGGGGACGAGCAGTACTTC. The whole variable domain, remainder taken from reference TRBV13 and TRBJ2-7, is AAGVIQSPRHLIKEKRETATLKCYPIPRHDTVYWYQQGPGQDPQFLISFYEKMQSDKGSIPDRFSAQQFSDYHSELNMSSLELGDSALYFCASSLLVGDEQYFGPGTRLTVT.

The CDR3 loop reads CASSLANGETQYF. In DNA form, the CDR3 reads TGTGCCAGCAGCTTAGCAAACGGAGAGACCCAGTACTTC. The gene calls are TRBV7-6 and TRBJ2-5; no clear D. Trimming took off 0 bases at V and 4 bases at J, with 6 bases between the two ends. CDR1 is SGHVS, CDR2 FNYEAQ, per germline. The CDR3 sequence is 13 residues long.

This chain links TRBV6-1 with TRBJ1-1, with 11 positions matching TRBD1. Germline V gene lookup returns CDR1 MNHNS and CDR2 SASEGT. V was pared by 6 bases and J by 0 bases, with 0 bases of the junction left unmatched. The length of the CDR3 is 14 residues. CDR3 bases: TGTGCCAGCAGGGACAGGGGGCTGAACACTGAAGCTTTCTTT. Its translation is CASRDRGLNTEAFF.

The chain links TRBV28 to TRBJ2-7, with 8 nucleotides matching TRBD1. This CDR3 has 17 residues. V lost 5 bases and J lost 3; bases outside the gene matches: 15. CDR1 is MDHEN and CDR2 is SYDVKM in the germline V gene. This chain's CDR3 is CASSPGPWTGLIYEQYF. The CDR3 coding sequence is TGTGCCAGCAGTCCCGGACCTTGGACAGGGCTGATCTACGAGCAGTACTTC.

The rearrangement uses TRBV7-9 and TRBJ2-2, with 8 bases identical to TRBD1. V shed 4 bases and J 1 base; nucleotides not matched to a gene: 5. Germline CDR1 SEHNR, CDR2 FQNEAQ (reference sequence). CDR3 size: 16 residues. In DNA, the CDR3 is TGTGCCAGCAGCTCGACAGGGGCGCGGAACACCGGGGAGCTGTTTTTT. It encodes CASSSTGARNTGELFF.

The V and J genes are TRBV19 and TRBJ2-5, with 14 bases lining up with TRBD2. This CDR3 has 18 residues. Losses at the gene ends were 1 base for V and 2 bases for J; bases not matched to a gene: 6. From germline, CDR1 is LNHDA and CDR2 SQIVND (reference sequence). CDR3 residues: CASSIATSGGALQETQYF. Here the CDR3 DNA reads TGTGCCAGTAGTATAGCGACTAGCGGGGGGGCCTTACAAGAGACCCAGTACTTC.

The chain couples TRBV2 to TRBJ2-5, with D perhaps matching TRBD2 (6 bases). V dropped 7 bases and J dropped 1 base, with 10 bases sitting between them. Germline V gives CDR1 SNHLY, CDR2 FYNNEI. This CDR3 spans 13 amino acids. The CDR3 region has the DNA TGTGCCAGCACGCGGGAACGCCAAGAGACCCAGTACTTC. This sequence encodes CASTRERQETQYF.

The chain combines TRBV10-1 with TRBJ2-3, with 10 bases that match TRBD2. Germline values: CDR1 WNHNN, CDR2 SYGVQD (reference sequence). J was trimmed by 6 bases and V by 0 bases; bases with no gene match: 6. This CDR3 region has 16 residues. CDR3 in DNA: TGCGCCAGCAGTGAGTCAGTAGCGGGAGGCGGGGATACGCAGTATTTT. It codes for CASSESVAGGGDTQYF.

The chain combines TRBV6-5 with TRBJ2-2, with D possibly TRBD2 on 7 matching bases. CDR1 and CDR2 (germline): MNHEY, SVGAGI. V gave up 0 bases and J gave up 5 bases, with 13 bases separating them. The CDR3 sequence is 16 residues long. DNA for the CDR3: TGTGCCAGCAGTTACTCGATGAGGGGGGGAACCGGGGAGCTGTTTTTT. This encodes CASSYSMRGGTGELFF.

V gene TRBV5-1 combines with J gene TRBJ1-1; no firm D call. The CDR3 has 11 amino acids. Trimming pared 0 bases from V and 10 bases from J, leaving 7 bases between. Germline V CDR1 and CDR2: SGHRS, YFSETQ. CDR3 sequence reads: CASSLDGGAFF. The CDR3 nucleotides read TGCGCCAGCAGCTTGGACGGTGGAGCTTTCTTT. The entire variable domain, with the rest obtained from reference TRBV5-1 and TRBJ1-1, is as follows: KAGVTQTPRYLIKTRGQQVTLSCSPISGHRSVSWYQQTPGQGLQFLFEYFSETQRNKGNFPGRFSGRQFSNSRSEMNVSTLELGDSALYLCASSLDGGAFFGQGTRLTVV.

The rearrangement uses TRBV2 and TRBJ1-3; no reliable D call. The CDR3 length is 13 residues. V gave up 7 bases and J gave up 5 bases, with 12 bases separating them. Germline CDR1 SNHLY, CDR2 FYNNEI. The CDR3 DNA is TGTGCCAGCAACCCGGGGAACAGAAACACCATATATTTT. This encodes CASNPGNRNTIYF. The full variable domain, with the rest looked up from reference TRBV2 and TRBJ1-3, is EPEVTQTPSHQVTQMGQEVILRCVPISNHLYFYWYRQILGQKVEFLVSFYNNEISEKSEIFDDQFSVERPDGSNFTLKIRSTKLEDSAMYFCASNPGNRNTIYFGEGSWLTVV.

This chain joins TRBV5-6 and TRBJ2-7, with 9 bases aligning to TRBD2. The V gene's germline CDR1 is SGHDT and CDR2 YYEEEE. After removal of 3 bases from V and 0 bases from J, the junction contained 4 bases not matched to a gene. This CDR3 comprises 15 residues. The chain's CDR3 is CASSSRTSVSYEQYF. CDR3 coding DNA: TGTGCCAGCAGCTCAAGGACTAGCGTCTCCTACGAGCAGTACTTC.

Turning to this clone: Other DNA sequences in this sample translate to the same CDR3. The chain employs TRBV7-6 and TRBJ1-6, with 9 bases that match TRBD1. The CDR3 runs to 15 residues. Unmatched junction bases numbered 9, after V lost 5 bases and J lost 10 bases. Per the germline V gene, CDR1 is SGHVS and CDR2 is FNYEAQ. The CDR3 nucleotides read TGTGCCAGCAGCGTTGGGGGACAGGGTCTCTCACCCCTCCACTTT. It encodes CASSVGGQGLSPLHF.

V usage is TRBV6-5 and J usage is TRBJ1-1, with TRBD1 matching over 8 bases. There are 15 residues in the CDR3. The germline V gene encodes CDR1 MNHEY and CDR2 SVGAGI. The V segment lost 2 bases and the J segment 0 bases; nucleotides outside the gene matches: 2. Here the CDR3 reads CASSYDRGLNTEAFF. The CDR3, as DNA: TGTGCCAGCAGTTACGACAGGGGACTGAACACTGAAGCTTTCTTT.

For the CDR3, the DNA is TGTGCCAGCAGGGAAACGCGGGGCTACAATGAGCAGTTCTTC. Its translation: CASRETRGYNEQFF. V and J are TRBV7-2 and TRBJ2-1; D possibly corresponds to TRBD2 (6 bases). Germline V gives CDR1 SGHTA, CDR2 FQGNSA. There are 14 residues in the CDR3. V was trimmed by 6 bases and J by 3 bases, leaving 12 bases between them.